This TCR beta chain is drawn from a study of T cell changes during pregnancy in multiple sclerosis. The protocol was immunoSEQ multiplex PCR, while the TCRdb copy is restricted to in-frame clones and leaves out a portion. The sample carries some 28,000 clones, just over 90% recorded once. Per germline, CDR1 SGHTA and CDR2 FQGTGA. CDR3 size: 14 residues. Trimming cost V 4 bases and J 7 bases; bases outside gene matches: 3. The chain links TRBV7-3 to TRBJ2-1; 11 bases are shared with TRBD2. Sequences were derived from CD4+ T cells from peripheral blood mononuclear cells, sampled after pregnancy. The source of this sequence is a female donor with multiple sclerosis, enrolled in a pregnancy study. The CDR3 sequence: CASSSTSGDNEQFF. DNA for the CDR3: TGTGCCAGCAGCTCGACTAGCGGGGATAATGAGCAGTTCTTC.